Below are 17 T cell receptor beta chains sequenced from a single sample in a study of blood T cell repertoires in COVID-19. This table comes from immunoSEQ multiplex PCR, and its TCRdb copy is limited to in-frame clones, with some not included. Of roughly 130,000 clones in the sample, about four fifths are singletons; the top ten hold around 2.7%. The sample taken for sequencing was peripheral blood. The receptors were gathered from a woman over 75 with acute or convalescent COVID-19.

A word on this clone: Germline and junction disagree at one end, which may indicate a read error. This CDR3 is CASSEGRLQAQHF. The DNA for the CDR3 is TGTGCCAGCAGTGAAGGACGCCTTCAGGCCCAGCATTTT. The J gene is TRBJ1-5, the V gene TRBV6-1; D is unresolved. In germline, CDR1 is MNHNS, CDR2 SASEGT. This CDR3 region has 13 residues.

The CDR3 region has the DNA TGTGCCAGCAGCTTGAACAGGGGTCCTTCACCCCTCCACTTT. Translated: CASSLNRGPSPLHF. The V and J genes are TRBV5-5 and TRBJ1-6; 7 bases are a match to TRBD1. The CDR3 is made up of 14 amino acids. CDR1 is SGHKS and CDR2 is YYEKEE in the germline V gene (reference sequence). V lost 1 base, J lost 9 bases, and 4 bases stayed unmatched. The whole variable domain, filled in from reference TRBV5-5 and TRBJ1-6, reads DAGVTQSPTHLIKTRGQQVTLRCSPISGHKSVSWYQQVLGQGPQFIFQYYEKEERGRGNFPDRFSARQFPNYSSELNVNALLLGDSALYLCASSLNRGPSPLHFGNGTRLTVT.

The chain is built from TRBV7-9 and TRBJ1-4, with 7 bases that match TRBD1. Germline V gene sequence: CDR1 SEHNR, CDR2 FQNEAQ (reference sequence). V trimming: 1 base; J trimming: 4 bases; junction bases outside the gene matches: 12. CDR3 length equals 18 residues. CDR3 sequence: CASSLVTLGQSVNEKLFF. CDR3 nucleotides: TGTGCCAGCAGCTTAGTGACTCTGGGACAGAGCGTTAATGAAAAACTGTTTTTT.

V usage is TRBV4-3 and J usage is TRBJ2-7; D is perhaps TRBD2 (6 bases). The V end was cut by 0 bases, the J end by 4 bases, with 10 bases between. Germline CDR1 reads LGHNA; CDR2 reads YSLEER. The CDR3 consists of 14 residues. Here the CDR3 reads CASSQDRRGYEQYF. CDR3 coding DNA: TGCGCCAGCAGCCAAGACAGGAGGGGATACGAGCAGTACTTC.

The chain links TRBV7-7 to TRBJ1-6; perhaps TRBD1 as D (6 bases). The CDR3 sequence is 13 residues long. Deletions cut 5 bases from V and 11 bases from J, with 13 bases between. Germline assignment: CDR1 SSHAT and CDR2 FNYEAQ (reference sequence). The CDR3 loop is CASSPQGRPPLHF. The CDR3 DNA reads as TGTGCCAGCAGCCCACAGGGTCGTCCACCCCTCCACTTT.

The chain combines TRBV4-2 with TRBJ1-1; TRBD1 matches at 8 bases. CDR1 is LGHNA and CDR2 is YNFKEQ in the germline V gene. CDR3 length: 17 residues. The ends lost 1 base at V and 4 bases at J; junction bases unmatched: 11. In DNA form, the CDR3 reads TGTGCCAGCAGCCAAGCCCAGGGACAGGCCTTTGGCACTGAAGCTTTCTTT. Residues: CASSQAQGQAFGTEAFF.

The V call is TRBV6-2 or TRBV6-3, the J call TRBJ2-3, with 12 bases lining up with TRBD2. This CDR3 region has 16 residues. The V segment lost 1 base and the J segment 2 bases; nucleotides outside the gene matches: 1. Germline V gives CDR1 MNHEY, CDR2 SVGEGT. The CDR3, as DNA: TGTGCCAGCAGTTACTGGACTAGCGGGGACACAGATACGCAGTATTTT. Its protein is CASSYWTSGDTDTQYF.

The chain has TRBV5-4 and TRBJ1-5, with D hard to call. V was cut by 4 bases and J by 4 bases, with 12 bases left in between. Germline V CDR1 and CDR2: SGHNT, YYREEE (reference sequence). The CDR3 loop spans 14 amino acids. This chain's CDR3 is CASSPRPGNQPQHF. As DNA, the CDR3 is TGTGCCAGCAGCCCTAGACCGGGGAATCAGCCCCAGCATTTT.

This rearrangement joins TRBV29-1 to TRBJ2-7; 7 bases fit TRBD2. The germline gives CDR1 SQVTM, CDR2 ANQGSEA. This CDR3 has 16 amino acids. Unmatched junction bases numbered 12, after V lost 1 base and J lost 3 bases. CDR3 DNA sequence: TGCAGCGTTGAAGGCTTGGGGGGGTATGGGAGCTACGAGCAGTACTTC. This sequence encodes CSVEGLGGYGSYEQYF.

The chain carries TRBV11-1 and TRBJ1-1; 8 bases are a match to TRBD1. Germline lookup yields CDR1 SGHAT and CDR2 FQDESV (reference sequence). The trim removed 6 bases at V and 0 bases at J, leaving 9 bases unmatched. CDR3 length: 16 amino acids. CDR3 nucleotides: TGTGCCAGCAGTTCAGGACAGGGTATAATGAACACTGAAGCTTTCTTT. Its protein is CASSSGQGIMNTEAFF.

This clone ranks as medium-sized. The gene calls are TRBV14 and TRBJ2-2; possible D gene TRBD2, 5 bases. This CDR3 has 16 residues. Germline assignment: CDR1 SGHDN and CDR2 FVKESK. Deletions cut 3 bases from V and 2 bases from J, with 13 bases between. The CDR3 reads CASSQRVQINTGELFF. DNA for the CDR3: TGTGCCAGCAGCCAGAGGGTACAGATTAACACCGGGGAGCTGTTTTTT.

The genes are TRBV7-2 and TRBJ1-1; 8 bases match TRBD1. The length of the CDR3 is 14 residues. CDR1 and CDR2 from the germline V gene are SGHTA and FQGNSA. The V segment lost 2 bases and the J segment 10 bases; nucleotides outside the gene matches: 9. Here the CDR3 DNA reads TGTGCCAGCAGCTTATCAACAGGGGGAGGAAGAGCTTTCTTT. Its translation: CASSLSTGGGRAFF.

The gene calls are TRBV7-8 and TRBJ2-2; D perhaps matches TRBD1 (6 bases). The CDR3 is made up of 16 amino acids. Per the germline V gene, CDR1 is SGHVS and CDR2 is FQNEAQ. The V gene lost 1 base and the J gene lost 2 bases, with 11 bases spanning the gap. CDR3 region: CASSLEWGPNTGELFF. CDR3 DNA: TGTGCCAGCAGCTTAGAGTGGGGGCCCAACACCGGGGAGCTGTTTTTT.

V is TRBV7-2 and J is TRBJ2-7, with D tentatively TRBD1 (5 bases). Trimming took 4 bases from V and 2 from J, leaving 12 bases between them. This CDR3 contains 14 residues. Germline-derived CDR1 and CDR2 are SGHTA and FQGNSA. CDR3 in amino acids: CASSSQDKTYEQYF. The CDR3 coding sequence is TGTGCCAGCAGCTCCCAGGACAAAACCTACGAGCAGTACTTC.

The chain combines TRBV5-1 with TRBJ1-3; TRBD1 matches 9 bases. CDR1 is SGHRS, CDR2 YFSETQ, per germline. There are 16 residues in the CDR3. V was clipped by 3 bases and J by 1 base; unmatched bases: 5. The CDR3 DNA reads TGCGCCAGCAGCTCCCTTGGACAGGGGTCTGGAAACACCATATATTTT. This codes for CASSSLGQGSGNTIYF.

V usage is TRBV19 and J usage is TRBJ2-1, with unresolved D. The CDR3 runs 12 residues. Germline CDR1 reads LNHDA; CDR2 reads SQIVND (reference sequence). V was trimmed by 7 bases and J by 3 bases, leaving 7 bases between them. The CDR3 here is CASNTVYNEQFF. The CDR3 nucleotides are TGTGCCAGTAACACCGTCTACAATGAGCAGTTCTTC.

CDR3 region: CASSYSIGGGYTF. CDR3 coding DNA: TGTGCCAGCAGTTACTCGATCGGCGGAGGCTACACCTTC. The chain employs TRBV6-5 and TRBJ1-2; D gene ambiguous. The germline gives CDR1 MNHEY, CDR2 SVGAGI. The CDR3 is made up of 13 amino acids. With 0 bases removed from V and 8 bases from J, the gap between germline ends came to 10 bases.